The 17 T cell receptor beta chains given below trace back to one sample, sequenced in a study of graft-versus-host responses after intestinal transplantation. Libraries were prepared by immunoSEQ multiplex PCR; TCRdb keeps only in-frame clonotypes and omits some of them. The repertoire consists of about 14,000 clones, with roughly 35% occurring once and the leading ten covering roughly 2%. The authors seeded about 200,000 CFSE-labeled responder cells together with about 200,000 irradiated stimulator cells tagged with violet dye. Sequenced here: alloreactive CD8+ T cells from a mixed lymphocyte reaction culture, sampled before intestinal transplant. This sample's subset: CFSE-low proliferating T cells sorted from approximately 6-day pre-transplant mixed lymphocyte reaction (GvH or HvG direction). These receptor sequences come from a human patient who received an intestinal transplant.

The chain joins TRBV11-3 to TRBJ2-2, with 7 bases fitting TRBD1. The CDR3 totals 15 residues. Germline CDR1 reads SGHNT; CDR2 reads YENEEA. V lost 4 bases and J lost 4; bases outside the gene matches: 6. As DNA, the CDR3 is TGTGCCAGCAGCTCCCGGGACAGCTCCACCGGGGAGCTGTTTTTT. Translated: CASSSRDSSTGELFF.

CDR3 region: CASSFLGAGELFF. The CDR3 nucleotides are TGTGCCAGCAGTTTTTTGGGAGCCGGGGAGCTGTTTTTT. The chain couples TRBV6-5 to TRBJ2-2; D may be TRBD2 (5 bases). CDR1 and CDR2 from the germline V gene are MNHEY and SVGAGI. The CDR3 is 13 residues long. The V gene lost 4 bases and the J gene lost 6 bases, with 9 bases spanning the gap.

This clone was counted between two and nine times. This chain uses TRBV7-9 with TRBJ2-7, with a weak D call TRBD1 (6 bases). This CDR3 spans 12 amino acids. Trimming removed 4 bases from V and 3 bases from J, with 7 bases in between. The V gene's germline CDR1 is SEHNR and CDR2 FQNEAQ (reference sequence). CDR3 sequence reads: CASSSQGYEQYF. In nucleotides, the CDR3 is TGTGCCAGCAGCTCACAGGGCTACGAGCAGTACTTC.

This clone was counted only a few times. The chain links TRBV10-2 to TRBJ2-2; D is possibly TRBD1 (5 bases). Germline V lookup: CDR1 WSHSY, CDR2 SAAADI. The CDR3 spans 13 residues. V lost 10 bases, J lost 0 bases, and 9 bases lay in between. As DNA, the CDR3 is TGCGCCATCCAGGACACGAACACCGGGGAGCTGTTTTTT. Translating gives CAIQDTNTGELFF.

The rearrangement links TRBV6-6 to TRBJ2-1; D possibly corresponds to TRBD2 (5 bases). This CDR3 has 16 residues. V dropped 1 base and J dropped 0 bases, with 10 bases sitting between them. Germline CDR1 is MNHNY and CDR2 is SVGAGI (reference sequence). CDR3 region: CASSYLSGSSYNEQFF. The CDR3 DNA sequence: TGTGCCAGCAGTTACTTATCGGGGAGCTCCTACAATGAGCAGTTCTTC.

The gene calls are TRBV4-3 and TRBJ1-3; D not certain. Looked up from germline, CDR1 is LGHNA and CDR2 is YSLEER. V gave up 4 bases and J gave up 3 bases, with 16 bases separating them. CDR3 length: 16 amino acids. The CDR3, as DNA: TGCGCCAGCAGCCGAGACCGGGAAAAATTTGGAAACACCATATATTTT. This gives the protein CASSRDREKFGNTIYF.

V is TRBV11-2 and J is TRBJ2-3; TRBD2 agrees at 9 bases. Germline CDR1 is SGHAT and CDR2 is FQNNGV. V shed 5 bases and J 5 bases; nucleotides not matched to a gene: 14. The CDR3 is made up of 17 amino acids. CDR3 protein: CASSPHWRGGVGDTQYF. The DNA of the CDR3 is TGTGCCAGCAGCCCCCATTGGCGGGGGGGGGTTGGAGATACGCAGTATTTT.

J is TRBJ1-5 and V is TRBV9, with a weak D call TRBD1 (5 bases). This CDR3 contains 14 residues. Germline CDR1 is SGDLS and CDR2 is YYNGEE. V shed 3 bases and J shed 0 bases, with 7 bases lying between them. As DNA, the CDR3 is TGTGCCAGCAGCGCCGGGGGTAGCAATCAGCCCCAGCATTTT. It yields the protein CASSAGGSNQPQHF.

The chain joins TRBV27 to TRBJ1-6; 9 nucleotides match TRBD1. Trimming took 3 bases from V and 9 from J; bases not matched to a gene: 9. Germline V gene sequence: CDR1 MNHEY, CDR2 SMNVEV (reference sequence). The CDR3 is 16 amino acids. Written as DNA, the CDR3 is TGTGCCAGCAGTTTGAGGGTTGACAGGGGGGGTTCACCCCTCCACTTT. This codes for CASSLRVDRGGSPLHF.

In this sample, this clone turned up a few times. The chain recombines TRBV5-6 with TRBJ2-7, with a tentative D call TRBD1 (7 bases). From germline, CDR1 is SGHDT and CDR2 YYEEEE. Trimming removed 7 bases at V and 3 bases at J, with 17 bases between. This CDR3 is 14 amino acids long. The CDR3 loop is CASQRQGLNYEQYF. The CDR3 nucleotides are TGTGCCAGCCAGAGACAGGGACTTAACTACGAGCAGTACTTC.

This clone was detected only a few times. V usage is TRBV11-2 and J usage is TRBJ2-6; D gene ambiguous. The CDR3 covers 15 residues. Per germline, CDR1 SGHAT and CDR2 FQNNGV. V gave up 4 bases and J gave up 1 base, with 8 bases separating them. In DNA form, the CDR3 reads TGTGCCAGCAGCTCCCTTCCGTCTGGGGCCAACGTCCTGACTTTC. Translated, it gives CASSSLPSGANVLTF.

V is TRBV10-3 and J is TRBJ2-7; 10 nucleotides agree with TRBD1. Per the germline V gene, CDR1 is ENHRY and CDR2 is SYGVKD. With V trimmed by 11 bases and J by 4 bases, 8 bases remained unmatched. This CDR3 spans 13 amino acids. The CDR3 DNA is TGTGCCGGCGGGGGGACAGGGGAATACGAGCAGTACTTC. It codes for CAGGGTGEYEQYF.

This clone was seen only a few times. The CDR3 coding sequence is TGTGCCAGCAGCTCGCGAGAAAGGGGGAATCAGCCCCAGCATTTT. It is translated as CASSSRERGNQPQHF. The chain links TRBV13 to TRBJ1-5, with a possible D match to TRBD1 (6 bases). Germline V lookup: CDR1 PRHDT, CDR2 FYEKMQ (reference sequence). Between the trimmed V and J ends, which lost 4 bases and 4 bases, there was a span of 14 bases. The CDR3 is made up of 15 amino acids. Full variable domain (remainder filled in from reference TRBV13 and TRBJ1-5): AAGVIQSPRHLIKEKRETATLKCYPIPRHDTVYWYQQGPGQDPQFLISFYEKMQSDKGSIPDRFSAQQFSDYHSELNMSSLELGDSALYFCASSSRERGNQPQHFGDGTRLSIL.

The chain is built from TRBV27 and TRBJ2-3; D possibly corresponds to TRBD1 (5 bases). This CDR3 comprises 15 residues. The germline gives CDR1 MNHEY, CDR2 SMNVEV (reference sequence). The ends were cut back, 1 base at V and 0 bases at J, with 8 bases in the middle. As DNA, the CDR3 is TGTGCCAGCAGTTTATTCCAGGGTAGCACAGATACGCAGTATTTT. It translates to CASSLFQGSTDTQYF.

There are a few counts of this clone. The V and J genes are TRBV21-1 and TRBJ2-3; TRBD2 is the table's D call and was not checked against the DNA. TRBV21-1 counts as a pseudogene. The CDR3 length is 20 residues. The CDR3 DNA reads as TGTGCCAGCAGCCCAACAAGACTAGCGGGGGGGCCTTCTCGCACAGATACGCAGTATTTT. Translated: CASSPTRLAGGPSRTDTQYF.

There are a few counts of this clone. The chain employs TRBV4-3 and TRBJ1-3, with D possibly TRBD1 on 5 matching bases. V lost 0 bases, J lost 2 bases, and 14 bases lay in between. Germline V gene sequence: CDR1 LGHNA, CDR2 YSLEER. The CDR3 has 17 amino acids. This CDR3 is CASSQDRTGTTGNTIYF. CDR3 bases: TGCGCCAGCAGCCAAGATAGGACGGGGACTACTGGAAACACCATATATTTT.

The rearrangement links TRBV6-6 to TRBJ1-1; TRBD1 matches at 10 bases. The CDR3 consists of 14 residues. Unmatched junction bases numbered 4, after V lost 6 bases and J lost 3 bases. Germline assignment: CDR1 MNHNY and CDR2 SVGAGI (reference sequence). CDR3 bases: TGTGCCAGCAGAATCGGGACAGGGGACACTGAAGCTTTCTTT. This translates into CASRIGTGDTEAFF.